A single sample gave rise to the 15 T cell receptor beta chains below, sequenced in a study of human T cells and chemical hapten exposure. TCRdb processed the RACE reads anew with MiXCR; each CDR3 protein has one entry. The sample shows some 93,000 distinct CDR3 sequences, about 8.6% of them seen only once. Time point meaning: healthy volunteer bleed at 2 weeks. Researchers extracted total RNA from unfractionated whole blood. The sample taken for sequencing was whole blood. These receptors came from a female donor in good health. Some clones in this sample may be carry-over from other donors' samples.

This clonotype showed up many times. The chain employs TRBV10-2 and TRBJ2-1, with 7 bases aligning to TRBD1. The CDR3 loop spans 13 amino acids. Trimming cost V 7 bases and J 5 bases; bases outside gene matches: 5. Germline V gene sequence: CDR1 WSHSY, CDR2 SAAADI. The CDR3 DNA sequence: TGCGCCAGCACGAAGGGGGCGGACAATGAGCAGTTCTTC. Translation gives CASTKGADNEQFF.

Only a few counts were recorded for this clonotype. The chain links TRBV29-1 to TRBJ2-1; 10 bases map to TRBD1. The CDR3 extends over 15 amino acids. Trimming at V came to 6 bases and at J to 9 bases, leaving 14 bases not matched to a gene. CDR1 SQVTM and CDR2 ANQGSEA come from the germline V gene. CDR3 sequence: CSVQTGTGDGIEQFF. The CDR3, as DNA: TGCAGCGTGCAGACCGGGACAGGGGATGGAATTGAGCAGTTCTTC.

This clonotype was counted between two and nine times. The gene calls are TRBV28 and TRBJ1-1; possible D gene TRBD1, 6 bases. The CDR3 is 15 amino acids. Trimming left V 5 bases short and J 0 bases short, with 13 bases between. Germline V lookup: CDR1 MDHEN, CDR2 SYDVKM. Here the CDR3 reads CASSLRTVMNTEAFF. For the CDR3, the DNA is TGTGCCAGCAGTCTCCGGACAGTGATGAACACTGAAGCTTTCTTT. Looking up the rest from reference TRBV28 and TRBJ1-1 gives the full variable domain: DVKVTQSSRYLVKRTGEKVFLECVQDMDHENMFWYRQDPGLGLRLIYFSYDVKMKEKGDIPEGYSVSREKKERFSLILESASTNQTSMYLCASSLRTVMNTEAFFGQGTRLTVV.

The J gene is TRBJ1-1, the V gene TRBV12-3 or TRBV12-4, with TRBD1 matching 10 bases. After removal of 7 bases from V and 2 bases from J, the junction contained 13 bases not matched to a gene. This CDR3 has 17 residues. The CDR3 DNA sequence: TGTGCCAGCACCACACGACAGGGGGCCGGGGTAAACACTGAAGCTTTCTTT. The encoded protein is CASTTRQGAGVNTEAFF.

The chain combines TRBV20-1 with TRBJ2-5; 7 bases agree with TRBD2. V gave up 1 base and J gave up 2 bases; unmatched junction bases: 4. The CDR3 consists of 14 residues. Germline-derived CDR1 and CDR2 are DFQATT and SNEGSKA (reference sequence). The CDR3 sequence is CSARATSAQETQYF. The CDR3 nucleotides read TGCAGTGCTAGAGCCACTAGCGCACAAGAGACCCAGTACTTC.

This clonotype has a count of ten or more. This chain connects TRBV28 to TRBJ1-5; TRBD1 agrees at 9 bases. The germline V gene has CDR1 MDHEN and CDR2 SYDVKM. This CDR3 has 14 amino acids. The V gene end was trimmed by 6 bases and the J gene end by 6 bases; junction bases not matched to a gene: 6. CDR3 DNA sequence: TGTGCCAGCAGCCGTACAGGGGGCAGTCAGCCCCAGCATTTT. Protein product: CASSRTGGSQPQHF.

This clonotype was picked up many times. The chain carries TRBV4-2 and TRBJ2-3, with 11 bases lining up with TRBD1. Per the germline V gene, CDR1 is LGHNA and CDR2 is YNFKEQ. The trim removed 3 bases at V and 4 bases at J, leaving 3 bases unmatched. There are 15 residues in the CDR3. The CDR3 nucleotides are TGTGCCAGCAGCCAGGGACAGGGGGAGGCAGATACGCAGTATTTT. Its translation is CASSQGQGEADTQYF.

This clonotype has a handful of counts. V usage is TRBV27 and J usage is TRBJ1-4; the D gene is possibly TRBD1 (5 bases). The V end was cut by 1 base, the J end by 6 bases, with 9 bases between. Germline values: CDR1 MNHEY, CDR2 SMNVEV (reference sequence). The CDR3 length is 14 residues. CDR3 protein: CASSLLGGDEKLFF. CDR3 nucleotides: TGTGCCAGCAGTTTATTGGGGGGGGATGAAAAACTGTTTTTT. Full variable domain (outside the CDR3, taken from reference TRBV27 and TRBJ1-4): EAQVTQNPRYLITVTGKKLTVTCSQNMNHEYMSWYRQDPGLGLRQIYYSMNVEVTDKGDVPEGYKVSRKEKRNFPLILESPSPNQTSLYFCASSLLGGDEKLFFGSGTQLSVL.

This clonotype occurred a few times. At one boundary the junction diverges from the germline segment, which might be a read error. The chain joins TRBV6-2 or TRBV6-3 to TRBJ1-6; tentative D call: TRBD1 (5 bases). The CDR3 runs to 14 residues. CDR1 is MNHEY, CDR2 SVGEGT, per germline. CDR3 nucleotide sequence: TGTGCCAGCAGCCCCGGGGCCAAAGGTTCACCCCTCAACTTT. Translating it yields CASSPGAKGSPLNF.

This chain links TRBV2 with TRBJ1-1; D possibly corresponds to TRBD1 (5 bases). CDR3 length equals 13 residues. Germline CDR1 is SNHLY and CDR2 is FYNNEI. Trimming took off 9 bases at V and 4 bases at J, with 15 bases between the two ends. This chain's CDR3 is CAREDSTITEAFF. The CDR3 region has the DNA TGTGCCAGGGAAGACAGTACAATCACTGAAGCTTTCTTT.

This clonotype has ten or more counts. The rearrangement joins TRBV7-2 to TRBJ2-2; 8 nucleotides match TRBD2. The V segment lost 5 bases and the J segment 5 bases; nucleotides outside the gene matches: 13. CDR1 and CDR2 from the germline V gene are SGHTA and FQGNSA. The CDR3 sequence is 17 residues long. The CDR3 coding sequence is TGTGCCAGCAGCCCAAGCCCGGGACTAGTGGGAACCGGGGAGCTGTTTTTT. Translation: CASSPSPGLVGTGELFF.

This clonotype was observed at least ten times. The chain combines TRBV28 with TRBJ2-3, with 10 bases lining up with TRBD2. CDR3 length: 14 amino acids. The junction had 5 bases not matched to a gene; V was cut back by 3 bases and J by 8 bases. CDR1 and CDR2 from the germline V gene are MDHEN and SYDVKM. The CDR3: CASSFGTSVGTQYF. The CDR3 DNA reads TGTGCCAGCAGTTTCGGGACTAGCGTGGGTACGCAGTATTTT. The full variable domain, in which reference TRBV28 and TRBJ2-3 provide the parts outside the CDR3, is DVKVTQSSRYLVKRTGEKVFLECVQDMDHENMFWYRQDPGLGLRLIYFSYDVKMKEKGDIPEGYSVSREKKERFSLILESASTNQTSMYLCASSFGTSVGTQYFGPGTRLTVL.

This clonotype was counted ten times or more. The V and J genes are TRBV3-1 and TRBJ1-1, with TRBD1 matching 11 bases. Germline V CDR1 and CDR2: LGHDT, YNNKEL (reference sequence). Unmatched junction bases numbered 3, after V lost 4 bases and J lost 5 bases. This CDR3 has 14 residues. The CDR3 bases are TGTGCCAGCAGCCCGGGACAGGGGGTTACTGAAGCTTTCTTT. Translation gives CASSPGQGVTEAFF. The whole variable domain, filled in from reference TRBV3-1 and TRBJ1-1, reads DTAVSQTPKYLVTQMGNDKSIKCEQNLGHDTMYWYKQDSKKFLKIMFSYNNKELIINETVPNRFSPKSPDKAHLNLHINSLELGDSAVYFCASSPGQGVTEAFFGQGTRLTVV.

This clonotype was observed a few times. The chain joins TRBV9 to TRBJ2-1, with 7 nucleotides matching TRBD2. Germline V CDR1 and CDR2: SGDLS, YYNGEE. V was clipped by 3 bases and J by 2 bases; unmatched bases: 5. CDR3 length: 15 amino acids. The CDR3 region is CASSGGTTPYNEQFF. CDR3 bases: TGTGCCAGCAGCGGCGGGACTACGCCCTACAATGAGCAGTTCTTC.

This clonotype was found a few times. The rearrangement joins TRBV12-3 or TRBV12-4 to TRBJ1-2; a weak D match, TRBD1 (5 bases). V was trimmed by 0 bases and J by 8 bases, leaving 16 bases between them. The CDR3 loop spans 15 amino acids. DNA of the CDR3: TGTGCCAGCAGTTTAGCGCTCCAGACAGATCAGGGCTACACCTTC. Residues: CASSLALQTDQGYTF.